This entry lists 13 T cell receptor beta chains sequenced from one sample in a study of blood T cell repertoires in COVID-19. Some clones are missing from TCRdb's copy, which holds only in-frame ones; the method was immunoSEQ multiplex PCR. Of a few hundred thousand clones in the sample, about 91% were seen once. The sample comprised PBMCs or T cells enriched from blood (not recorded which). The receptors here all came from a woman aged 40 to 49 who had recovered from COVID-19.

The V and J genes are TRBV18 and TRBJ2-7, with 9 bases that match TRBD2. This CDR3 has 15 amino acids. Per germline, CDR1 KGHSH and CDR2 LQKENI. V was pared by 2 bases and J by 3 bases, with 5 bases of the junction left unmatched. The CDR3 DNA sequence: TGTGCCAGCTCACCAATAACAGCGGGAGGCTACGAGCAGTACTTC. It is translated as CASSPITAGGYEQYF.

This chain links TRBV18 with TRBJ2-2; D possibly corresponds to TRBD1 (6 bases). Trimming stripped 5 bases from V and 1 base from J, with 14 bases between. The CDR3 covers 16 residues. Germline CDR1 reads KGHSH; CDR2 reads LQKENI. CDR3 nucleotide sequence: TGTGCCAGCTCAGGCTCCGGGACAAAGAACACCGGGGAGCTGTTTTTT. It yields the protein CASSGSGTKNTGELFF.

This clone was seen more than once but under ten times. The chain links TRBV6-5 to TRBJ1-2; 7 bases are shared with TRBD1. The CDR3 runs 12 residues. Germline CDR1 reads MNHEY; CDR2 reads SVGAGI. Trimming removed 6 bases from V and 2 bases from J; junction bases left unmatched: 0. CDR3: CASRQGNYGYTF. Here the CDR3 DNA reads TGTGCCAGCAGACAGGGGAACTATGGCTACACCTTC.

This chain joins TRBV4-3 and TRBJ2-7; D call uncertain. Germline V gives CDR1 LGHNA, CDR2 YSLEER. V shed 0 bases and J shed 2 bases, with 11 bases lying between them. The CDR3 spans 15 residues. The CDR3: CASSQEKTYTYEQYF. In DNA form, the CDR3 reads TGCGCCAGCAGCCAAGAGAAGACATACACCTACGAGCAGTACTTC.

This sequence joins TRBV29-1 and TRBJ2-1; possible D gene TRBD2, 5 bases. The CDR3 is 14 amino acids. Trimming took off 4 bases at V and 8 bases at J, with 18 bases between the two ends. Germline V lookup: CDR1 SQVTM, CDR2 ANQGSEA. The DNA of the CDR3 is TGCAGCGTTGGGACTCGGCCGATTGGGGATGAGCAGTTCTTC. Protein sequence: CSVGTRPIGDEQFF.

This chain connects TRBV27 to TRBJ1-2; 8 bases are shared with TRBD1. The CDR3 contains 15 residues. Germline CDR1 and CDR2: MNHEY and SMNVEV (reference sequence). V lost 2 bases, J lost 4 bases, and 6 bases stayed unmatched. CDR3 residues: CASSLSPGGGYGYTF. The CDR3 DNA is TGTGCCAGCAGTTTAAGCCCAGGGGGCGGCTATGGCTACACCTTC.

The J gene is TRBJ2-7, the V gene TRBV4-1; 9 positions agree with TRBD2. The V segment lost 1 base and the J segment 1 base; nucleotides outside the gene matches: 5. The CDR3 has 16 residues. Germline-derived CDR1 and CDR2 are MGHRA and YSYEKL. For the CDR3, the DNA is TGCGCCAGCAGCCAAGTCTCGCTAGCGGGATCCTACGAGCAGTACTTC. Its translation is CASSQVSLAGSYEQYF.

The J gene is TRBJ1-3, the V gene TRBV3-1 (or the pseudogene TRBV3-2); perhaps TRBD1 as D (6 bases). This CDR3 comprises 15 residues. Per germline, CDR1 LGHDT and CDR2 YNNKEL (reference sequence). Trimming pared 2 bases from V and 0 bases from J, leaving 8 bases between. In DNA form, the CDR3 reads TGTGCCAGCAGCCAACTAGGGGGCTCTGGAAACACCATATATTTT. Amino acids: CASSQLGGSGNTIYF.

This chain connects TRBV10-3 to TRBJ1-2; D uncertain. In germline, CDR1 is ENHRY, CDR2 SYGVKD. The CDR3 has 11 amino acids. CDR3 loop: CVALEGYGYTF. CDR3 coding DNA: TGTGTGGCCCTCGAGGGCTATGGCTACACCTTC.

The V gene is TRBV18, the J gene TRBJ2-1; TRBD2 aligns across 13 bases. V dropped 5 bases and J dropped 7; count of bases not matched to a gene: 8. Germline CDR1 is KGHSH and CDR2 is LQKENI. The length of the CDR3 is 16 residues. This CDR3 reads CASSSLAGGPGNEQFF. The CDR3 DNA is TGTGCCAGCTCATCACTAGCGGGAGGGCCAGGGAATGAGCAGTTCTTC. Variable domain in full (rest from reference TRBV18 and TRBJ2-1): NAGVMQNPRHLVRRRGQEARLRCSPMKGHSHVYWYRQLPEEGLKFMVYLQKENIIDESGMPKERFSAEFPKEGPSILRIQQVVRGDSAAYFCASSSLAGGPGNEQFFGPGTRLTVL.

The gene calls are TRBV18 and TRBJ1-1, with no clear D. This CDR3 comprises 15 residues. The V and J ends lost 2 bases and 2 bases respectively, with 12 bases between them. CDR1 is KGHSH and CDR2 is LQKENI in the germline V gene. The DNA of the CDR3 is TGTGCCAGCTCACCAGGTCAGGCAGATAACACTGAAGCTTTCTTT. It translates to CASSPGQADNTEAFF. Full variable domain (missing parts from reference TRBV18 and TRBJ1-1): NAGVMQNPRHLVRRRGQEARLRCSPMKGHSHVYWYRQLPEEGLKFMVYLQKENIIDESGMPKERFSAEFPKEGPSILRIQQVVRGDSAAYFCASSPGQADNTEAFFGQGTRLTVV.

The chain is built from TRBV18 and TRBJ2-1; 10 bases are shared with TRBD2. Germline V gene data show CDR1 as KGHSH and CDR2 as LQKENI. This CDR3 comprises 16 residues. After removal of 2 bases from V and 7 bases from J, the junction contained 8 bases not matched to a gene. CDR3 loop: CASSPFQRGGKNEQFF. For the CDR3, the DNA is TGTGCCAGCTCACCATTTCAGCGGGGGGGCAAAAATGAGCAGTTCTTC.

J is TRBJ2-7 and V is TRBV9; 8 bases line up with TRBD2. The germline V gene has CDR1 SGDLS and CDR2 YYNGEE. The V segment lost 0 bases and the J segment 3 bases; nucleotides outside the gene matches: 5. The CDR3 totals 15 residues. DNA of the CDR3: TGTGCCAGCAGCGTAGCTCTCGGGGGGGGCTACGAGCAGTACTTC. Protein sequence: CASSVALGGGYEQYF.